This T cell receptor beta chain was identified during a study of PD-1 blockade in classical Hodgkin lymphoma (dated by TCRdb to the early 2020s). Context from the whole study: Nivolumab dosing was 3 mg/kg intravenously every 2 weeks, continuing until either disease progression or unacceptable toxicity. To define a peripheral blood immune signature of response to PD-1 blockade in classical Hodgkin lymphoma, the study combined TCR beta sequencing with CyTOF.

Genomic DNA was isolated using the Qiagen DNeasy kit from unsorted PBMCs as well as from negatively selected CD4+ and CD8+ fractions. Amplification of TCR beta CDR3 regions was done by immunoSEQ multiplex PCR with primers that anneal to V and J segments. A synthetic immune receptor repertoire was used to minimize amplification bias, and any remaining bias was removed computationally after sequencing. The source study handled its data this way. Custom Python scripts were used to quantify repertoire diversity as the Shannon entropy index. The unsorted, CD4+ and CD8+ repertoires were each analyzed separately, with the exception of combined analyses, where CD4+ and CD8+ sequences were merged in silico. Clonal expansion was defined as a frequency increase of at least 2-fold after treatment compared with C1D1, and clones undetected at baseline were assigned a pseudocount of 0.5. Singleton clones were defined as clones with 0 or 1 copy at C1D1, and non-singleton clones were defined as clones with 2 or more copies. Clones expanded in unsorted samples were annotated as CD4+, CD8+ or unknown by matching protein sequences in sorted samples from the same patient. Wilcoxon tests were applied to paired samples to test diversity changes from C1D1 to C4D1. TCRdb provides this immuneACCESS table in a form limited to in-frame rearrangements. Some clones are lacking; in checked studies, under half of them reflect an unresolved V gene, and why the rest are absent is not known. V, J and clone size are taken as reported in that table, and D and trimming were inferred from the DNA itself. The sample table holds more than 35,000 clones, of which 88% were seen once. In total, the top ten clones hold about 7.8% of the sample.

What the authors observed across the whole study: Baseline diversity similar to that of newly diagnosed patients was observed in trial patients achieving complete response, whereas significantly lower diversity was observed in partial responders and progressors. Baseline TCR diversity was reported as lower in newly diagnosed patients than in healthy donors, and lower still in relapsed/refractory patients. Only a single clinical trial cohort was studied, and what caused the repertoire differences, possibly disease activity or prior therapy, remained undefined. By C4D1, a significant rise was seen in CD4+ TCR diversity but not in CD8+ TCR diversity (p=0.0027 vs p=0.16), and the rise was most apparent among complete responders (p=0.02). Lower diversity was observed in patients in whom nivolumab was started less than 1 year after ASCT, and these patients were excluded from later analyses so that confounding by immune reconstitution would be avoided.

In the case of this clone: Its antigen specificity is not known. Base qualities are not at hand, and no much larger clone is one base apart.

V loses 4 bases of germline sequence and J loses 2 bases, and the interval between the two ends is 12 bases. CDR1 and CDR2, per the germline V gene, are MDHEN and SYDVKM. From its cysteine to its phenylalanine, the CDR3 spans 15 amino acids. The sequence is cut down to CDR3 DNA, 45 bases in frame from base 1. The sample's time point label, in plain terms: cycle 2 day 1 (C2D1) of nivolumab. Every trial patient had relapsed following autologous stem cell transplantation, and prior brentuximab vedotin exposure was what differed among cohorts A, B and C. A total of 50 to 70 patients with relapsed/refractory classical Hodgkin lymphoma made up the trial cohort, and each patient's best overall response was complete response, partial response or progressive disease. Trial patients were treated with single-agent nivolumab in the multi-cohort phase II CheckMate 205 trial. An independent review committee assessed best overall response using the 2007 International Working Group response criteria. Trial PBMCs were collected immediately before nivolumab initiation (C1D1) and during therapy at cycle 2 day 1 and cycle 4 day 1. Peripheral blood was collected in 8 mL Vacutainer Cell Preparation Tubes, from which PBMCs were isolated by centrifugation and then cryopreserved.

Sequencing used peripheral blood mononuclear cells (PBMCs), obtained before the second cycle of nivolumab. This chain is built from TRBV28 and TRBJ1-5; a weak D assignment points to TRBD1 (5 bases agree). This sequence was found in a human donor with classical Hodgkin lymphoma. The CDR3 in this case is CASSSGAEGNQPQHF. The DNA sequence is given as TGTGCCAGCAGTTCCGGGGCGGAAGGCAATCAGCCCCAGCATTTT.